These T cell receptor beta chains were read from a single sample in a study of CD8 T cells in ankylosing spondylitis. Using its own MiXCR run on the 5' RACE reads, TCRdb lists one record per CDR3 protein. In the table there are about 700,000 distinct CDR3 sequences, under 20% of which are singletons. Sequencing was performed on blood, either unsorted or a sorted T cell fraction (not recorded which). These receptors all come from a male donor with ankylosing spondylitis. CDR3s include the opening cysteine and the closing phenylalanine or tryptophan. A D gene is named only where the DNA matches it firmly. Some rows have no size entry. The others give once, few or many, or a class for an expanded clone.

D	J	V	size	DNA	CDR3
.	TRBJ2-1	TRBV12-5	.	TGTGCTAGTAATAGAGCGGACCTCTACAATGAGCAGTTCTTC	CASNRADLYNEQFF
.	TRBJ2-1	TRBV6-5	.	TGTGCCAGCAGTTATCCAGGGAATGAGCAGTTCTTC	CASSYPGNEQFF
.	TRBJ2-7	TRBV7-2	once	TGTGCCAGCAGCTTAGCGCTAGCCCCCTACGAGCAGTACTTC	CASSLALAPYEQYF
TRBD1	TRBJ2-2	TRBV12-3/TRBV12-4	few	TGTGCCACCAACCGGGACAGTGACACCGGGGAGCTGTTTTTT	CATNRDSDTGELFF
TRBD2	TRBJ2-7	TRBV2	.	TGTGCCAGCAGTGAAAGAGGGACTAGCGGGAACGAGCAGTACTTC	CASSERGTSGNEQYF
.	TRBJ1-2	TRBV4-2	few	TGTGCCAGCAGCCATACCAAGGGGGGCGCTAACTATGGCTACACCTTC	CASSHTKGGANYGYTF
.	TRBJ2-7	TRBV21-1	.	TGTGCCAGCAGCAAAGAGCGGACATTCTACGAGCAGTACTTC	CASSKERTFYEQYF
TRBD2	TRBJ2-1	TRBV12-3/TRBV12-4	few	TGTGCCAGCAGTTACCTCCGACTAGCGGGAGCTCCTGAGCAGTTCTTC	CASSYLRLAGAPEQFF
.	TRBJ2-7	TRBV9	few	TGTGCCAGCAGTCGCGCAGGGTTTTTGGACGAGCAGTACTTC	CASSRAGFLDEQYF
.	TRBJ1-1	TRBV28	few	TGTGCCAGCAGTTTTGAGGGGGGGAAAGCTGAAGCTTTCTTT	CASSFEGGKAEAFF
.	TRBJ2-1	TRBV3-1	.	TGTGCCAGCAGCCTAGGCGGGCCGCCCTACAATGAGCAGTTCTTC	CASSLGGPPYNEQFF
.	TRBJ2-1	TRBV4-1	few	TGCGCCAGCAGCGCCCAACCCCAGGGGCGCAATGAGCAGTTCTTC	CASSAQPQGRNEQFF
TRBD1	TRBJ1-4	TRBV12-3/TRBV12-4	few	TGTGCCAGCAGTTTAAGGGACAGGGAGAGGGAAAAACTGTTTTTT	CASSLRDREREKLFF
TRBD1	TRBJ1-1	TRBV29-1	few	TGCAGCACCCGACAGGGAATGAACACTGAAGCTTTCTTT	CSTRQGMNTEAFF
.	TRBJ2-7	TRBV12-3/TRBV12-4	many	TGTGCCAGCAGCCCGTCACGCTACGAGCAGTACTTC	CASSPSRYEQYF
TRBD1	TRBJ2-7	TRBV6-1	.	TGTGCCAGCTCCTTATCCGGGACAGGCCACGAGCAGTACTTC	CASSLSGTGHEQYF
.	TRBJ2-2	TRBV4-2	few	TGTGCCAGCAGCCCCCTGGGAGAGGACACCGGGGAGCTGTTTTTT	CASSPLGEDTGELFF
.	TRBJ2-7	TRBV4-1	.	TGCGCCAGCAGCCAAGATACGAGTGGGGAGCAGTACTTC	CASSQDTSGEQYF
.	TRBJ1-1	TRBV6-1	.	TGTGCCAGCAGCTACCTTGGACGCGGGGCTTTCTTT	CASSYLGRGAFF
TRBD1	TRBJ1-4	TRBV15	many	TGTGCCACCAGCAGATCGGACAGGGGAGACGAAAAACTGTTTTTT	CATSRSDRGDEKLFF
TRBD2	TRBJ2-2	TRBV14	few	TGTGCCACCCGAGCGGGAGGAGTGGACACCGGGGAGCTGTTTTTT	CATRAGGVDTGELFF
TRBD2	TRBJ2-1	TRBV19	.	TGTGCCAGTAGTATTATGACTAGCGGGGGGAATGAGCAGTTCTTC	CASSIMTSGGNEQFF
.	TRBJ1-4	TRBV11-2	.	TGTGCCAGCAGCTTAAGTTCAACTAATGAAAAACTGTTTTTT	CASSLSSTNEKLFF
TRBD1	TRBJ1-4	TRBV6-5	.	TGTGCCAGCAGTTACCAGCAGGGGGAAGGAGAAAAACTGTTTTTT	CASSYQQGEGEKLFF
.	TRBJ2-2	TRBV7-6	.	TGTGCCAGCAGCGAAAATCTAGATACCGGGGAGCTGTTTTTT	CASSENLDTGELFF
.	TRBJ1-6	TRBV3-1	few	TGTGCCTCCCGGGAGAGTGGTTCACCCCTCCACTTT	CASRESGSPLHF
TRBD2	TRBJ2-1	TRBV7-3	.	TGTGCCAGCAGGCCAACGGGACTAGCGGGGAATGAGCAGTTCTTC	CASRPTGLAGNEQFF
.	TRBJ2-6	TRBV15	.	TGTGCCACCAGCAGAGGGAGGGGGCCTGGGGCCAACGTCCTGACTTTC	CATSRGRGPGANVLTF
.	TRBJ1-5	TRBV10-3	.	TGTGCCATCAGCGCACGCTCGACAGACGAGGCTCAGCATTTT	CAISARSTDEAQHF
.	TRBJ2-1	TRBV20-1	once	TGCAGTGCTAGAGATAGGGGTCGGAATGAGCAGTTCTTC	CSARDRGRNEQFF
.	TRBJ2-7	TRBV29-1	.	TGCAGCGTTGAAGAGGACCGACTAGGGGGATACGAGCAGTACTTC	CSVEEDRLGGYEQYF
.	TRBJ2-2	TRBV5-8	.	TGTGCCAGCAGCTACCCCTTCACAGGGAACACCGGGGAGCTGTTTTTT	CASSYPFTGNTGELFF
TRBD1	TRBJ2-1	TRBV27	few	TGTGCCAGCAGTTTTTCGGGACAGGGGTTAAATGAGCAGTTCTTC	CASSFSGQGLNEQFF
.	TRBJ2-1	TRBV7-2	few	TGTGCCAGCAGCTCGGTGGCCCGGGACCCAAACAATGAGCAGTTCTTC	CASSSVARDPNNEQFF
TRBD1	TRBJ1-1	TRBV7-9	.	TGTGCCAGCAGCTTTTGGACAGGTCCGAACACTGAAGCTTTCTTT	CASSFWTGPNTEAFF
.	TRBJ2-7	TRBV27	few	TGTGCCAGCAGTCCCCTGAGTCCGGACGAGCAGTACTTC	CASSPLSPDEQYF
TRBD1	TRBJ2-5	TRBV5-1	many	TGCGCCAGCAGCCCCAGGGGGACCCAAGAGACCCAGTACTTC	CASSPRGTQETQYF
.	TRBJ1-1	TRBV9	few	TGTGCCAGCAGCGTAGAGGGGGGGTTCAACACTGAAGCTTTCTTT	CASSVEGGFNTEAFF
.	TRBJ2-6	TRBV12-3/TRBV12-4	.	TGTGCCAGCAGTTCTCGGTTCTCTGGGGCCAACGTCCTGACTTTC	CASSSRFSGANVLTF
.	TRBJ2-1	TRBV12-3/TRBV12-4	.	TGTGCCAGCAGTTTGTGGGGATACTACAATGAGCAGTTCTTC	CASSLWGYYNEQFF
.	TRBJ1-2	TRBV29-1	.	TGCAGCACTAGCCGGGACAAACTTTATGGCTACACCTTC	CSTSRDKLYGYTF
.	TRBJ2-2	TRBV21-1	few	TGTGCCAGCAGCACCCCGCAGGTGTGGGGGGATACCGGGGAGCTGTTTTTT	CASSTPQVWGDTGELFF
.	TRBJ1-1	TRBV27	few	TGTGCCAGCAGTCAAAGGATGTATGGGAACACTGAAGCTTTCTTT	CASSQRMYGNTEAFF
TRBD1	TRBJ1-4	TRBV20-1	.	TGCAGTGCAACAGGGGGGCGATCTAATGAAAAACTGTTTTTT	CSATGGRSNEKLFF
.	TRBJ2-2	TRBV7-3	.	TGTGCCAGCAGCTTAGGATCCAGCGGCAAAGGGGAGCTGTTTTTT	CASSLGSSGKGELFF
.	TRBJ2-1	TRBV29-1	few	TGCAGCGGTAATTACGGGACTCTGAATGAGCAGTTCTTC	CSGNYGTLNEQFF
TRBD2	TRBJ2-2	TRBV28	.	TGTGCCAGCAGATTTAGCGGGGTTCCAGGGGAGCTGTTTTTT	CASRFSGVPGELFF
.	TRBJ2-3	TRBV30	.	TGTGCCTGGTTCGGGGGGCCCCACGATACGCAGTATTTT	CAWFGGPHDTQYF
TRBD2	TRBJ2-7	TRBV14	.	TGTGCCAGCAGCCAAGGGACTAGCGGGAGCCGGTTCTACGAGCAGTACTTC	CASSQGTSGSRFYEQYF
TRBD1	TRBJ1-1	TRBV25-1	few	TGTGCCAGCAGTGTGGGGACAGCTGAAGCTTTCTTT	CASSVGTAEAFF
TRBD1	TRBJ1-5	TRBV12-3/TRBV12-4	few	TGTGCCAGCAGTTTAAGGGAGGGGGCGCATCAGCCCCAGCATTTT	CASSLREGAHQPQHF
TRBD2	TRBJ2-3	TRBV20-1	.	TGCAGTGCTAGGCGGGAGGAAACAGATACGCAGTATTTT	CSARREETDTQYF
.	TRBJ1-5	TRBV20-1	few	TGCAGTGCTAGAACGGGAAATGGCAATCAGCCCCAGCATTTT	CSARTGNGNQPQHF
.	TRBJ1-5	TRBV7-8	few	TGTGCCAGCAGCTTAGTCAGGGAAAATCAGCCCCAGCATTTT	CASSLVRENQPQHF
TRBD1	TRBJ2-7	TRBV5-1	.	TGCGCCAGCAGCCACCTGGGACAGGGGGGAGAGCAGTACTTC	CASSHLGQGGEQYF